This entry lists 21 T cell receptor beta chains sequenced from one sample in a study of T cell repertoires in ileal Crohn's disease. Sequencing used immunoSEQ multiplex PCR; TCRdb keeps in-frame clones, though not all of them. The sample has thousands of clones; less than 95% are singletons. The sequenced sample was ileal tissue. The source is an adult with Crohn's disease.

V gene TRBV7-3 combines with J gene TRBJ1-2; the D gene is possibly TRBD1 (6 bases). V was cut by 5 bases and J by 7 bases, with 14 bases left in between. Looked up from germline, CDR1 is SGHTA and CDR2 is FQGTGA. The CDR3 covers 13 residues. The CDR3 bases are TGTGCCAGCAGCCCGCACAGGGAGGGTGGCTACACCTTC. Translation gives CASSPHREGGYTF.

The CDR3: CASSSRQDYSPLHF. Written as DNA, the CDR3 is TGTGCCAGCAGTTCCCGACAGGATTATTCACCCCTCCACTTT. The genes are TRBV9 and TRBJ1-6; D possibly corresponds to TRBD1 (6 bases). CDR3 length equals 14 residues. CDR1 and CDR2 from the germline V gene are SGDLS and YYNGEE. Trimming took 5 bases from V and 8 from J, leaving 14 bases between them.

J is TRBJ2-7 and V is TRBV18, with TRBD1 matching over 7 bases. The CDR3 sequence is 17 residues long. The trim removed 0 bases at V and 2 bases at J, leaving 10 bases unmatched. The germline CDR1 and CDR2 sequences are KGHSH and LQKENI. The CDR3 sequence is CASSPPRGTGTAYEQYF. CDR3 nucleotide sequence: TGTGCCAGCTCACCACCACGGGGAACAGGGACAGCCTACGAGCAGTACTTC.

The chain employs TRBV7-2 and TRBJ2-5, with D perhaps matching TRBD2 (5 bases). Germline values: CDR1 SGHTA, CDR2 FQGNSA. The CDR3 runs 17 residues. With 1 base removed from V and 3 bases from J, the gap between germline ends came to 18 bases. Written as DNA, the CDR3 is TGTGCCAGCAGCTTAGAGGGCCGGCTATCGCGGGAAGAGACCCAGTACTTC. It yields the protein CASSLEGRLSREETQYF.

The chain uses TRBV6-5 and TRBJ2-7; 8 positions agree with TRBD1. The CDR3 extends over 13 amino acids. The J segment lost 5 bases and the V segment lost 6 bases, leaving 6 bases of the junction unmatched. Germline V gives CDR1 MNHEY, CDR2 SVGAGI. This CDR3 reads CASSSRQGNEQYF. The CDR3, as DNA: TGTGCCAGCAGCTCCCGACAGGGGAACGAGCAGTACTTC.

This rearrangement joins TRBV27 to TRBJ2-3; 9 bases line up with TRBD2. The ends lost 4 bases at V and 5 bases at J; junction bases unmatched: 13. There are 17 residues in the CDR3. Looked up from germline, CDR1 is MNHEY and CDR2 is SMNVEV (reference sequence). CDR3 in DNA: TGTGCCAGCAGTTGGATTAGCGGGGGCCCCCGGGGAGATACGCAGTATTTT. Translating gives CASSWISGGPRGDTQYF.

Only one count was recorded for this clone. The chain combines TRBV7-2 with TRBJ1-2, with D possibly being TRBD1 (6 bases). The CDR3 has 18 amino acids. The germline V gene encodes CDR1 SGHTA and CDR2 FQGNSA. Trimming took 5 bases from V and 7 from J, leaving 29 bases between them. The CDR3 loop reads CASSASQRFDRQGSGYTF. The CDR3 DNA reads as TGTGCCAGCAGCGCAAGCCAACGATTTGACAGGCAAGGTAGTGGCTACACCTTC. Combining the CDR3 with reference TRBV7-2 and TRBJ1-2 gives the whole variable domain GAGVSQSPSNKVTEKGKDVELRCDPISGHTALYWYRQSLGQGLEFLIYFQGNSAPDKSGLPSDRFSAERTGGSVSTLTIQRTQQEDSAVYLCASSASQRFDRQGSGYTFGSGTRLTVV.

A remark on this clone: The sample carries other DNA sequences with the same CDR3. This sequence joins TRBV5-6 and TRBJ1-2, with D maybe TRBD1 (5 bases). The V and J ends lost 6 bases and 3 bases respectively, with 15 bases between them. The V gene's germline CDR1 is SGHDT and CDR2 YYEEEE. The CDR3 sequence is 14 residues long. The CDR3 sequence is CASTPDSSDYGYTF. CDR3 DNA sequence: TGTGCCAGCACCCCTGACAGCTCCGACTATGGCTACACCTTC. The complete variable domain, with remaining parts taken from reference TRBV5-6 and TRBJ1-2, reads DAGVTQSPTHLIKTRGQQVTLRCSPKSGHDTVSWYQQALGQGPQFIFQYYEEEERQRGNFPDRFSGHQFPNYSSELNVNALLLGDSALYLCASTPDSSDYGYTFGSGTRLTVV.

The chain employs TRBV7-3 and TRBJ2-1; D is perhaps TRBD1 (6 bases). Germline CDR1 reads SGHTA; CDR2 reads FQGTGA. The V gene lost 2 bases and the J gene lost 6 bases, with 11 bases spanning the gap. This CDR3 has 14 residues. The CDR3 coding sequence is TGTGCCAGCAGCTTAGCGAGGGACACCAATGAGCAGTTCTTC. Protein: CASSLARDTNEQFF.

The CDR3 here is CASSIVRGSTDTQYF. The CDR3 DNA follows: TGTGCCAGTAGTATAGTCAGGGGGAGCACAGATACGCAGTATTTT. The chain links TRBV19 to TRBJ2-3; 7 nucleotides align to TRBD1. The junction had 1 base not matched to a gene; V was cut back by 1 base and J by 0 bases. Germline V gene lookup returns CDR1 LNHDA and CDR2 SQIVND (reference sequence). The CDR3 spans 15 residues.

V gene TRBV10-3 combines with J gene TRBJ2-2; 10 nucleotides match TRBD1. Germline CDR1 and CDR2: ENHRY and SYGVKD. Trimming cost V 0 bases and J 6 bases; bases outside gene matches: 1. The CDR3 sequence is 15 residues long. This chain's CDR3 is CAISESTGGSGELFF. CDR3 sequence (DNA): TGTGCCATCAGTGAGTCGACAGGGGGCTCCGGGGAGCTGTTTTTT.

The chain recombines TRBV5-5 with TRBJ1-2, with D unclear. Between the trimmed V and J ends, which lost 4 bases and 1 base, there was a span of 14 bases. The CDR3 runs 15 residues. Germline V gene data show CDR1 as SGHKS and CDR2 as YYEKEE (reference sequence). The CDR3 loop reads CASSQEWGGNYGYTF. CDR3 nucleotides: TGTGCCAGCAGCCAAGAGTGGGGAGGTAACTATGGCTACACCTTC.

This chain links TRBV23-1 with TRBJ2-1; 9 nucleotides match TRBD2. TRBV23-1 is treated as an ORF (open reading frame) with a function not yet certain. The CDR3 runs to 18 residues. Trimming took 3 bases from V and 2 from J; bases not matched to a gene: 11. This CDR3 is CASSHHPRGGGAYNEQFF. CDR3 nucleotide sequence: TGCGCCAGCAGTCATCACCCCCGGGGCGGGGGGGCCTACAATGAGCAGTTCTTC.

The chain recombines TRBV19 with TRBJ2-1; tentatively, D is TRBD2 (7 bases). V was shortened by 5 bases and J by 2 bases, with 13 bases between the two germline ends. Germline lookup yields CDR1 LNHDA and CDR2 SQIVND (reference sequence). This CDR3 contains 15 residues. CDR3 nucleotide sequence: TGTGCCAGTAGTGTCCGCGGGGGCGCCTACAATGAGCAGTTCTTC. It codes for CASSVRGGAYNEQFF.

V and J are TRBV6-1 and TRBJ2-1, with 12 nucleotides matching TRBD2. The junction had 8 bases not matched to a gene; V was cut back by 6 bases and J by 8 bases. Germline V gene data show CDR1 as MNHNS and CDR2 as SASEGT. The CDR3 covers 15 residues. This CDR3 reads CASSPASGGAHEQFF. CDR3 in DNA: TGTGCCAGCAGCCCTGCTAGCGGGGGGGCCCATGAGCAGTTCTTC.

The genes are TRBV7-8 and TRBJ1-2; D not certain. Germline V gene data show CDR1 as SGHVS and CDR2 as FQNEAQ. CDR3 length: 15 amino acids. V gave up 5 bases and J gave up 4 bases, with 17 bases separating them. The CDR3 region is CASSPPGGNGYGYTF. The CDR3 bases are TGTGCCAGCAGCCCCCCGGGAGGGAATGGCTATGGCTACACCTTC.

The gene calls are TRBV28 and TRBJ2-7, with a possible D match to TRBD1 (6 bases). Germline CDR1 reads MDHEN; CDR2 reads SYDVKM. Trimming shortened V by 6 bases and J by 9 bases, and 21 bases separated the two germline ends. The CDR3 totals 14 residues. The CDR3, as DNA: TGTGCCAGCAGCCCTAACAGGGATACCCGAAGGCAGTACTTC. Its protein product is CASSPNRDTRRQYF.

This clone was detected once. This chain links TRBV10-3 with TRBJ2-5; 10 bases are shared with TRBD2. This CDR3 spans 13 amino acids. Per germline, CDR1 ENHRY and CDR2 SYGVKD. V shed 4 bases and J 5 bases; nucleotides not matched to a gene: 1. The CDR3 DNA follows: TGTGCCATCAGTGCGGGACTAGCGGAGACCCAGTACTTC. It yields the protein CAISAGLAETQYF.

As DNA, the CDR3 is TGTGCCAGTATTGGCCCAGGGGCTAGGGGCTACACCTTC. It specifies CASIGPGARGYTF. The rearrangement links TRBV19 to TRBJ1-2, with D maybe TRBD1 (6 bases). The CDR3 consists of 13 residues. V lost 7 bases, J lost 8 bases, and 17 bases lay in between. CDR1 and CDR2 from the germline V gene are LNHDA and SQIVND (reference sequence).

J is TRBJ2-7 and V is TRBV9; 7 nucleotides line up with TRBD1. The trim removed 5 bases at V and 2 bases at J, leaving 7 bases unmatched. Germline V CDR1 and CDR2: SGDLS, YYNGEE. The CDR3 contains 14 residues. The CDR3 loop is CASSTGVVPYEQYF. As DNA, the CDR3 is TGTGCCAGCAGTACAGGGGTCGTTCCCTACGAGCAGTACTTC.

This sequence joins TRBV18 and TRBJ2-5, with 7 bases identical to TRBD1. V lost 4 bases, J lost 4 bases, and 9 bases stayed unmatched. This CDR3 contains 15 residues. CDR1 KGHSH and CDR2 LQKENI come from the germline V gene. CDR3 bases: TGTGCCAGCTCACTTACAAAGAACAGGGGAGAGACCCAGTACTTC. Encoded protein: CASSLTKNRGETQYF.